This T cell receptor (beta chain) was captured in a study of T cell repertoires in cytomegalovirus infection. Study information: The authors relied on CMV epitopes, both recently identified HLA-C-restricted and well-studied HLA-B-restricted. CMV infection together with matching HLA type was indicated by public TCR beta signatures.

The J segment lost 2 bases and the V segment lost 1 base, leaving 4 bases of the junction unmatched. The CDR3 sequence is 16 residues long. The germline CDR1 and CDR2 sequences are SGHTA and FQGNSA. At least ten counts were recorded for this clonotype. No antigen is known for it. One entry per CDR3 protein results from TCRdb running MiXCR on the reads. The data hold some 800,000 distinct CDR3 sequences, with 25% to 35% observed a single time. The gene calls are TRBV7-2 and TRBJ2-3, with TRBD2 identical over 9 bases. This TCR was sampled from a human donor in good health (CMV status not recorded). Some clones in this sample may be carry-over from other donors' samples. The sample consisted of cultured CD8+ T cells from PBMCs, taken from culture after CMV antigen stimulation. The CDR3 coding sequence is TGTGCCAGCAGCTTAGACCTAGCGGGAACCACAGATACGCAGTATTTT. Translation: CASSLDLAGTTDTQYF.